What follows are 20 T cell receptor beta chains derived from one specimen sequenced in a study of T cell responses to AZD1222 COVID-19 vaccine (dated by TCRdb to the early 2020s). Libraries were constructed by the immunoSEQ multiplex PCR assay. This immuneACCESS table, as held by TCRdb, lists in-frame sequences with V and J called but not all clones. Of the missing ones, under half trace to an unresolved V gene in checked studies; the others have no known cause. Recorded for this sample are about 140,000 clones; approximately 90% of them occurred a single time. Approximately 1.5% of the sample is in the top ten clones. The sample's time point label, decoded: baseline before first vaccination. Here the sequenced sample was peripheral blood, taken on day 0 of AZD1222 vaccination. These receptors were taken from an adult in good health.

The V call is TRBV28, the J call TRBJ2-7; D remains unclear. Germline V CDR1 and CDR2: MDHEN, SYDVKM. The CDR3 has 13 amino acids. V lost 3 bases to trimming and J lost 2 bases, with 8 bases between them. The CDR3 bases are TGTGCCAGCAGTTTTTTTCCAGCCTACGAGCAGTACTTC. This encodes CASSFFPAYEQYF.

The CDR3 reads CATGRQGSSGNTIYF. CDR3 nucleotide sequence: TGTGCCACCGGAAGACAGGGAAGCTCTGGAAACACCATATATTTT. The chain is built from TRBV6-5 and TRBJ1-3; 7 bases fit TRBD1. The CDR3 sequence is 15 residues long. Germline V CDR1 and CDR2: MNHEY, SVGAGI. Trimming at V came to 10 bases and at J to 0 bases, leaving 9 bases not matched to a gene.

The CDR3 sequence: CASSLRQRTYEQYF. The CDR3 nucleotides read TGTGCCAGCAGCTTGAGACAGAGAACCTACGAGCAGTACTTC. The gene calls are TRBV5-6 and TRBJ2-7, with TRBD1 as a possible D gene (5 bases). This CDR3 region has 14 residues. CDR1 SGHDT and CDR2 YYEEEE come from the germline V gene. Trimming cost V 1 base and J 2 bases, with 10 bases left between them. Drawing the rest from reference TRBV5-6 and TRBJ2-7, the complete variable domain is DAGVTQSPTHLIKTRGQQVTLRCSPKSGHDTVSWYQQALGQGPQFIFQYYEEEERQRGNFPDRFSGHQFPNYSSELNVNALLLGDSALYLCASSLRQRTYEQYFGPGTRLTVT.

This chain uses TRBV2 with TRBJ1-4; maybe TRBD1 (6 bases). CDR3 length: 14 amino acids. V was clipped by 6 bases and J by 4 bases, with 12 bases between them. Germline assignment: CDR1 SNHLY and CDR2 FYNNEI. The chain's CDR3 is CASSVQGFNEKLFF. The DNA for the CDR3 is TGTGCCAGCAGCGTTCAGGGGTTTAATGAAAAACTGTTTTTT.

CDR3: CASSWTGQGLPDTQYF. The DNA of the CDR3 is TGTGCCAGCAGCTGGACGGGACAGGGGCTACCAGATACGCAGTATTTT. This chain connects TRBV5-4 to TRBJ2-3; the match to TRBD1 covers 10 bases. J gave up 4 bases and V 3 bases, and 8 bases lay outside the gene matches. Germline V CDR1 and CDR2: SGHNT, YYREEE (reference sequence). The length of the CDR3 is 16 residues.

CDR3 amino acids: CAWSQGGNQPQHF. As DNA, the CDR3 is TGTGCCTGGAGTCAGGGGGGCAATCAGCCCCAGCATTTT. The chain couples TRBV30 to TRBJ1-5, with 7 bases fitting TRBD1. The CDR3 is 13 residues long. Per germline, CDR1 GTSNPN and CDR2 SVGIG (reference sequence). The junction had 0 bases not matched to a gene; V was cut back by 2 bases and J by 2 bases. Complete variable domain (other parts from reference TRBV30 and TRBJ1-5): SQTIHQWPATLVQPVGSPLSLECTVEGTSNPNLYWYRQAAGRGLQLLFYSVGIGQISSEVPQNLSASRPQDRQFILSSKKLLLSDSGFYLCAWSQGGNQPQHFGDGTRLSIL.

The V call is TRBV10-3, the J call TRBJ2-3; D gene ambiguous. The germline V gene encodes CDR1 ENHRY and CDR2 SYGVKD. V shed 2 bases and J shed 10 bases, with 13 bases lying between them. This CDR3 is 13 amino acids long. CDR3 coding DNA: TGTGCCATCAGTGAGGGAGCCTTACGACCGCAGTATTTT. The encoded protein is CAISEGALRPQYF.

The chain employs TRBV4-1 and TRBJ1-1; no clear D. Deletions cut 4 bases from V and 0 bases from J, with 15 bases between. Per germline, CDR1 MGHRA and CDR2 YSYEKL. CDR3 size: 16 residues. The CDR3, as DNA: TGCGCCAGCAGCCCCGACCCACTGACCATGAACACTGAAGCTTTCTTT. Translating gives CASSPDPLTMNTEAFF.

Here the CDR3 reads CASSMGLPANEQFF. In nucleotides, the CDR3 is TGTGCCAGTAGTATGGGGCTACCGGCCAATGAGCAGTTCTTC. The chain has TRBV19 and TRBJ2-1, with a possible D match to TRBD1 (5 bases). The germline V and J ends were trimmed by 3 bases and 6 bases, with 12 bases remaining between them. This CDR3 spans 14 amino acids. Germline CDR1 reads LNHDA; CDR2 reads SQIVND (reference sequence).

This clone showed up just once. This chain connects TRBV19 to TRBJ1-4, with a tentative D call TRBD1 (6 bases). Trimming stripped 5 bases from V and 3 bases from J, with 13 bases between. CDR3 length equals 15 residues. Germline lookup yields CDR1 LNHDA and CDR2 SQIVND (reference sequence). The DNA for the CDR3 is TGTGCCAGTAGTCCCAACAGGGCTCCTAATGAAAAACTGTTTTTT. Translation gives CASSPNRAPNEKLFF.

V usage is TRBV11-3 and J usage is TRBJ2-7, with 11 positions matching TRBD2. This CDR3 is built from 19 residues. Unmatched junction bases numbered 13, after V lost 0 bases and J lost 3 bases. The germline V gene encodes CDR1 SGHNT and CDR2 YENEEA. This chain's CDR3 is CASSLDFPVLAGAYYEQYF. In DNA, the CDR3 is TGTGCCAGCAGCTTAGATTTTCCTGTACTAGCGGGAGCGTACTACGAGCAGTACTTC.

The chain is built from TRBV30 and TRBJ1-4, with a possible D match to TRBD1 (6 bases). V was cut by 1 base and J by 4 bases, with 10 bases left in between. The CDR3 has 14 amino acids. Germline V gene sequence: CDR1 GTSNPN, CDR2 SVGIG (reference sequence). The CDR3 nucleotides read TGTGCCTGGAGTGAAGGACAGCTTAATGAAAAACTGTTTTTT. It codes for CAWSEGQLNEKLFF.

This chain links TRBV3-1 (or the pseudogene TRBV3-2) with TRBJ2-1; D unclear. Germline CDR1 and CDR2: LGHDT and YNNKEL (reference sequence). The CDR3 loop spans 13 amino acids. Trimming pared 0 bases from V and 8 bases from J, leaving 8 bases between. CDR3 amino acids: CASSQDSRYEQFF. CDR3 coding DNA: TGTGCCAGCAGCCAAGATTCGCGCTATGAGCAGTTCTTC.

The chain uses TRBV6-4 and TRBJ2-7, with D unclear. Trimming stripped 7 bases from V and 3 bases from J, with 22 bases between. Per the germline V gene, CDR1 is MRHNA and CDR2 is SNTAGT. The CDR3 sequence is 16 residues long. The CDR3 DNA is TGTGCCAGCACCCGACCCCGCCTGGACCCAAGCTACGAGCAGTACTTC. It translates to CASTRPRLDPSYEQYF.

The chain couples TRBV19 to TRBJ1-5, with D possibly being TRBD1 (6 bases). V lost 10 bases and J 8 bases, leaving 18 bases between the germline ends. Per germline, CDR1 LNHDA and CDR2 SQIVND (reference sequence). This CDR3 spans 13 amino acids. CDR3 residues: CATTPGGRKPQHF. The CDR3 DNA is TGTGCCACCACACCCGGGGGGCGGAAGCCCCAGCATTTT.

The table lists this clone with a count of one. The rearrangement joins TRBV2 to TRBJ1-6, with a weak D call TRBD1 (5 bases). The germline V gene encodes CDR1 SNHLY and CDR2 FYNNEI. Trimming left V 6 bases short and J 7 bases short, with 10 bases between. This CDR3 comprises 13 residues. Here the CDR3 reads CASRGQGNSPLHF. The CDR3 DNA reads as TGTGCCAGCAGAGGGCAGGGAAATTCACCCCTCCACTTT.

V and J are TRBV7-3 and TRBJ2-2; 8 bases fit TRBD2. From germline, CDR1 is SGHTA and CDR2 FQGTGA. Trimming took 4 bases from V and 7 from J; bases not matched to a gene: 11. This CDR3 has 16 amino acids. The CDR3 nucleotides are TGTGCCAGCAGCTCCCGCCCGGGACTAGGGGACGGGGAGCTGTTTTTT. This gives the protein CASSSRPGLGDGELFF.

The chain recombines TRBV4-1 with TRBJ2-7; TRBD2 aligns across 8 bases. The CDR3 consists of 16 residues. Germline V gives CDR1 MGHRA, CDR2 YSYEKL. V lost 1 base to trimming and J lost 7 bases; unmatched junction nucleotides: 12. The CDR3 DNA sequence: TGCGCCAGCAGCCAAGTTGAGGCGGGGGGATTTGGTGAGCAGTACTTC. It encodes CASSQVEAGGFGEQYF.

The chain combines TRBV2 with TRBJ2-3; 7 nucleotides agree with TRBD2. Germline CDR1 SNHLY, CDR2 FYNNEI. J was trimmed by 1 base and V by 5 bases; bases with no gene match: 3. This CDR3 region has 14 residues. Written as DNA, the CDR3 is TGTGCCAGCAGTTATACTAGCGGCACAGATACGCAGTATTTT. It is translated as CASSYTSGTDTQYF.

The J gene is TRBJ1-1, the V gene TRBV19; 7 positions agree with TRBD1. From germline, CDR1 is LNHDA and CDR2 SQIVND (reference sequence). Trimming removed 8 bases from V and 2 bases from J; junction bases left unmatched: 11. The CDR3 has 15 amino acids. The CDR3 nucleotides read TGTGCCAGTTTACCAAACAGGGGAGGTAACACTGAAGCTTTCTTT. Translated: CASLPNRGGNTEAFF. The entire variable domain, with the rest obtained from reference TRBV19 and TRBJ1-1, is as follows: DGGITQSPKYLFRKEGQNVTLSCEQNLNHDAMYWYRQDPGQGLRLIYYSQIVNDFQKGDIAEGYSVSREKKESFPLTVTSAQKNPTAFYLCASLPNRGGNTEAFFGQGTRLTVV.